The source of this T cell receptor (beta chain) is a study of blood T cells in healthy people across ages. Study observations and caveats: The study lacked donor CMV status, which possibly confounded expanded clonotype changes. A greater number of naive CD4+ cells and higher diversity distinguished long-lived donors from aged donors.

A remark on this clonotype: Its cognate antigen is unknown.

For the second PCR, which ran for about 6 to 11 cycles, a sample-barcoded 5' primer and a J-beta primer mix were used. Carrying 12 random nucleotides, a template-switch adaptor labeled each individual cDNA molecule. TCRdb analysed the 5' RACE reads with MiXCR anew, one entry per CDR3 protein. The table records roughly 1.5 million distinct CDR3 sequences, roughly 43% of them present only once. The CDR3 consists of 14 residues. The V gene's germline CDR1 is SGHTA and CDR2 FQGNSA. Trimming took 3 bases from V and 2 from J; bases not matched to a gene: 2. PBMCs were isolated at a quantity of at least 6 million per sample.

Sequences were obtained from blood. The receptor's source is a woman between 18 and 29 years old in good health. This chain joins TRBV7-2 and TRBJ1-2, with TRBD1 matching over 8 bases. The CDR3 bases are TGTGCCAGCAGCTTCCGGACAGGGAACTATGGCTACACCTTC. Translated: CASSFRTGNYGYTF.